The sequence of this T cell receptor beta chain was determined in a study of OX40 agonist ivuxolimab in advanced cancers. The wider study: Intravenous ivuxolimab at 0.01 to 10 mg/kg was given to patients every 2 weeks.

The CDR3 contains 13 residues. V was clipped by 1 base and J by 2 bases, with 6 bases between them. Germline values: CDR1 SGHRS, CDR2 YFSETQ. The method was immunoSEQ multiplex PCR; TCRdb's version includes in-frame clones alone and lacks a portion of them. The sample has roughly 66,000 clones, over 70% seen once. A note on this clone: Antigen specificity is unknown.

Study results and limitations: CD8+ T cells were the subset that, on average, had more expanded clones than CD4+. Clonal expansion among partial responders at 0.1-3.0 mg/kg ranked near the lowest.

The clonotype originates from an adult with an advanced solid tumor such as melanoma, head and neck, liver or kidney cancer. Sequenced here: CD4+ or CD8+ T cells sorted from blood, sampled in a trial of the OX40 agonist ivuxolimab. This chain links TRBV5-1 with TRBJ2-5; D is uncertain. The chain's CDR3 is CASSLFLQETQYF. CDR3 bases: TGCGCCAGCAGCTTGTTTCTGCAAGAGACCCAGTACTTC.